This note documents a single T cell receptor (beta chain) sequence. Its matching antigen is unknown. 13 Jbeta primers and 60 Vbeta primers were used for the PCR. Here immunoSEQ multiplex PCR was the method, and the copy in TCRdb shows in-frame clones only, minus some. The sample holds some 200,000 clones, approximately 70% seen once. The sample belongs to a study of cytomegalovirus exposure and HLA in healthy donors. Overall study context: From donors who were HLA-typed, an early data release held 70 million to 90 million unique TCRs. Study-level findings and limits: The authors excluded some V segments, including TRBV6-2 and TRBV6-3, as indistinguishable.

Germline V gene data show CDR1 as WSHSY and CDR2 as SAAADI. Trimming shortened V by 6 bases and J by 1 base, and 15 bases separated the two germline ends. The CDR3 is 15 residues long. The gene calls are TRBV10-2 and TRBJ1-1; tentative D call: TRBD1 (6 bases). The sequence was obtained from a man between 35 and 55 years old in good health and CMV-seropositive. The sequencing input was PBMCs. CDR3 nucleotide sequence: TGCGCCAGCAGCAGTCGAGGGGGGGAGAACACTGAAGCTTTCTTT. Translated, it gives CASSSRGGENTEAFF.